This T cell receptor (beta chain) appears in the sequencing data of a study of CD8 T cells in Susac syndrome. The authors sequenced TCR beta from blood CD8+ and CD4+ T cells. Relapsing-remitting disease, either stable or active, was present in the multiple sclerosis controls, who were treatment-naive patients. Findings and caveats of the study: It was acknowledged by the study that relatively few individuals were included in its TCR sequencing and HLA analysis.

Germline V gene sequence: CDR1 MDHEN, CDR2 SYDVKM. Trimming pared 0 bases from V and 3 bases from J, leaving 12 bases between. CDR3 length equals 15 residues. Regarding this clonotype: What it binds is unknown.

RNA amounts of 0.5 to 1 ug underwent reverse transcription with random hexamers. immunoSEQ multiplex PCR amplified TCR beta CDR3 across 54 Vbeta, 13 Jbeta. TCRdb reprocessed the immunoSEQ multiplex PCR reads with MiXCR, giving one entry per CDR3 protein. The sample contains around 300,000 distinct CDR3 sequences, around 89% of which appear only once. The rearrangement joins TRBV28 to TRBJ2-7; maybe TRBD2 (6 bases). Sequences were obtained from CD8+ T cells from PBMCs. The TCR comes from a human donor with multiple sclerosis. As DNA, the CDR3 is TGTGCCAGCAGTTTATGGCGGGACGGCTACTACGAGCAGTACTTC. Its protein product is CASSLWRDGYYEQYF. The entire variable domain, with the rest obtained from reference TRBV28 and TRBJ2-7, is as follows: DVKVTQSSRYLVKRTGEKVFLECVQDMDHENMFWYRQDPGLGLRLIYFSYDVKMKEKGDIPEGYSVSREKKERFSLILESASTNQTSMYLCASSLWRDGYYEQYFGPGTRLTVT.